These 7 T cell receptor beta chains came from one sample sequenced in a study of neoadjuvant anti-PD-1 for oral cavity cancer. Method: immunoSEQ multiplex PCR; TCRdb's copy keeps in-frame clones and lacks some. Of approximately 7,000 clones in the sample, around 50% were seen once. This material consisted of tumor tissue, taken before nivolumab (anti-PD-1) treatment. The receptors were sampled from a person between 40 and 80 years old with oral cavity squamous cell carcinoma.

This chain uses TRBV14 with TRBJ1-2, with D hard to call. The CDR3 sequence is 13 residues long. Trimming removed 5 bases at V and 5 bases at J, with 12 bases between. The germline V gene encodes CDR1 SGHDN and CDR2 FVKESK. CDR3 sequence (DNA): TGTGCCAGCAGCTTTGGCCCGATATATGGCTACACCTTC. Its translation: CASSFGPIYGYTF.

The chain has TRBV15 and TRBJ2-1, with TRBD2 identical over 9 bases. V lost 5 bases, J lost 5 bases, and 10 bases stayed unmatched. The CDR3 is 16 amino acids. Germline lookup yields CDR1 LNHNV and CDR2 YYDKDF (reference sequence). In DNA, the CDR3 is TGTGCCACCAGCCCGCGGGGGGGAAGCGGGGACAATGAGCAGTTCTTC. Protein: CATSPRGGSGDNEQFF.

This clone was seen only once. The gene calls are TRBV12-5 and TRBJ1-6; D gene uncertain. CDR3 length: 16 residues. Germline V gene sequence: CDR1 LGHNT, CDR2 FRNRAP. With 5 bases removed from V and 7 bases from J, the gap between germline ends came to 18 bases. The CDR3 region is CASGPSSQTKNSPLHF. The CDR3 coding sequence is TGTGCTAGTGGTCCATCTAGTCAGACTAAAAATTCACCCCTCCACTTT.

By proportion, this clone is medium-sized. J is TRBJ1-6 and V is TRBV18, with 9 positions matching TRBD1. J lost 7 bases, V lost 3 bases, and 4 bases had no gene match. Germline CDR1 KGHSH, CDR2 LQKENI. This CDR3 comprises 15 residues. The CDR3 DNA sequence: TGTGCCAGCTCACCTTCCGGGACAGGGAATTCACCCCTCCACTTT. Its protein product is CASSPSGTGNSPLHF.

This chain links TRBV10-1 with TRBJ2-4; possibly TRBD1 or TRBD2 for D (5 bases each). The ends were cut back, 0 bases at V and 6 bases at J, with 9 bases in the middle. The CDR3 is made up of 14 amino acids. Germline values: CDR1 WNHNN, CDR2 SYGVQD (reference sequence). The CDR3 loop reads CASSESGTGNIQYF. CDR3 bases: TGCGCCAGCAGTGAGTCCGGGACCGGAAACATTCAGTACTTC.

This clone turned up a few times. The rearrangement joins TRBV11-2 to TRBJ1-1; D unclear. V lost 5 bases, J lost 1 base, and 14 bases lay in between. The CDR3 has 15 residues. Germline CDR1 is SGHAT and CDR2 is FQNNGV. CDR3 sequence: CASSPGGRANTEAFF. For the CDR3, the DNA is TGTGCCAGCAGCCCAGGCGGCAGAGCGAACACTGAAGCTTTCTTT.

DNA of the CDR3: TGTGCCTGGAGTGTAGAGGGTACGCAGCCCCAGCATTTT. Its translation is CAWSVEGTQPQHF. The rearrangement uses TRBV30 and TRBJ1-5; D is ambiguous. This CDR3 region has 13 residues. The ends were cut back, 0 bases at V and 7 bases at J, with 10 bases in the middle. Germline V gene lookup returns CDR1 GTSNPN and CDR2 SVGIG (reference sequence).